The 9 T cell receptor beta chains below all came from one sample that was sequenced in a study of ipilimumab plus nivolumab after autologous stem cell transplantation. The assay was immunoSEQ multiplex PCR, and TCRdb's table has in-frame clones only and misses some. The data contain about 43,000 clones, around nine tenths of them singletons. The sample was PBMCs, taken in a trial of ipilimumab plus nivolumab as post-transplant consolidation. The receptors shown here come from a male donor with multiple myeloma.

The rearrangement joins TRBV11-3 to TRBJ1-2; D perhaps matches TRBD1 (5 bases). This CDR3 has 13 amino acids. Deletions cut 5 bases from V and 8 bases from J, with 15 bases between. Germline loops: CDR1 SGHNT, CDR2 YENEEA. CDR3 in DNA: TGTGCCAGCAGCCGCCAAGGGAGGGGCGGCTACACCTTC. This codes for CASSRQGRGGYTF. Looking up the rest from reference TRBV11-3 and TRBJ1-2 gives the full variable domain: EAGVVQSPRYKIIEKKQPVAFWCNPISGHNTLYWYLQNLGQGPELLIRYENEEAVDDSQLPKDRFSAERLKGVDSTLKIQPAELGDSAVYLCASSRQGRGGYTFGSGTRLTVV.

The chain recombines TRBV5-4 with TRBJ2-3, with 7 positions matching TRBD2. CDR1 is SGHNT and CDR2 is YYREEE in the germline V gene (reference sequence). This CDR3 has 15 residues. With 4 bases clipped from V and 2 bases from J, the junction kept 7 bases outside the gene matches. Here the CDR3 DNA reads TGTGCCAGCAGCGGGCCGGGACTAACCACAGATACGCAGTATTTT. Translated: CASSGPGLTTDTQYF. The whole variable domain, remainder taken from reference TRBV5-4 and TRBJ2-3, is ETGVTQSPTHLIKTRGQQVTLRCSSQSGHNTVSWYQQALGQGPQFIFQYYREEENGRGNFPPRFSGLQFPNYSSELNVNALELDDSALYLCASSGPGLTTDTQYFGPGTRLTVL.

This chain links TRBV4-2 with TRBJ2-1; weak D call: TRBD2 (5 bases). The V gene's germline CDR1 is LGHNA and CDR2 YNFKEQ. The ends were cut back, 1 base at V and 2 bases at J, with 12 bases in the middle. CDR3 length: 16 amino acids. The CDR3 protein is CASSQVEQRTYNEQFF. CDR3 sequence (DNA): TGTGCCAGCAGCCAAGTAGAGCAGCGGACCTACAATGAGCAGTTCTTC.

This sequence joins TRBV28 and TRBJ1-3, with D unclear. CDR1 is MDHEN, CDR2 SYDVKM, per germline. The CDR3 has 16 amino acids. Trimming stripped 5 bases from V and 2 bases from J, with 16 bases between. The CDR3 loop reads CASSLSGQHPGNTIYF. The CDR3 region has the DNA TGTGCCAGCAGTCTCTCGGGCCAACACCCTGGAAACACCATATATTTT.

The DNA for the CDR3 is TGCAGCGTACGTGACAGGGCCCAAGAGACCCAGTACTTC. It yields the protein CSVRDRAQETQYF. The chain couples TRBV29-1 to TRBJ2-5; 7 positions agree with TRBD1. In germline, CDR1 is SQVTM, CDR2 ANQGSEA. The CDR3 covers 13 residues. Trimming took 6 bases from V and 1 from J; bases not matched to a gene: 5. Full variable domain (remainder filled in from reference TRBV29-1 and TRBJ2-5): SAVISQKPSRDICQRGTSLTIQCQVDSQVTMMFWYRQQPGQSLTLIATANQGSEATYESGFVIDKFPISRPNLTFSTLTVSNMSPEDSSIYLCSVRDRAQETQYFGPGTRLLVL.

This clone was recorded only once. The chain uses TRBV7-2 and TRBJ2-5, with D perhaps matching TRBD1 (6 bases). Near its end, the DNA agrees better with TRBJ2-7, so the J call may be wrong. The germline V gene has CDR1 SGHTA and CDR2 FQGNSA. This CDR3 is 11 amino acids long. CDR3 in amino acids: CASSPGDEQYF. CDR3 sequence (DNA): TGTGCCAGCTCTCCAGGGGACGAGCAGTACTTC.

CDR3 nucleotide sequence: TGTGCCAGCAGCTTAGAGGGAGTAACTGAAGCTTTCTTT. This sequence encodes CASSLEGVTEAFF. The gene calls are TRBV7-6 and TRBJ1-1, with D unclear. CDR1 SGHVS and CDR2 FNYEAQ come from the germline V gene. Deletions cut 1 base from V and 5 bases from J, with 8 bases between. CDR3 length: 13 amino acids.

This clone was observed a handful of times. The rearrangement links TRBV2 to TRBJ2-6, with D possibly matching TRBD2 (5 bases). Germline lookup yields CDR1 SNHLY and CDR2 FYNNEI. Trimming removed 6 bases from V and 2 bases from J, with 11 bases in between. CDR3 length: 15 residues. CDR3 residues: CASRVQRAGANVLTF. The DNA of the CDR3 is TGTGCCAGCAGGGTTCAGAGGGCTGGGGCCAACGTCCTGACTTTC.

The V call is TRBV6-5, the J call TRBJ1-3; no reliable D call. Trimming pared 0 bases from V and 5 bases from J, leaving 8 bases between. Germline V gene data show CDR1 as MNHEY and CDR2 as SVGAGI. The CDR3 contains 14 residues. CDR3: CASSYSPLRNTIYF. The CDR3 region has the DNA TGTGCCAGCAGTTACTCCCCACTCAGAAACACCATATATTTT.